The 7 T cell receptor beta chains below were found in one sample sequenced in a study of T cell clones after liver transplantation. Measured with immunoSEQ multiplex PCR; TCRdb has only the in-frame clones, and not every one. The table has about 99,000 clones, approximately 85% seen once. The sample consisted of CD4+ T cells from blood, taken before liver transplant. The source of these receptors is a human donor who received a liver transplant.

In its sample, this clone was seen a few times. The chain combines TRBV5-8 with TRBJ2-3; 10 bases align to TRBD2. V lost 0 bases to trimming and J lost 4 bases; unmatched junction nucleotides: 14. Per germline, CDR1 SGHTS and CDR2 YDEGEE. The CDR3 has 19 amino acids. CDR3 loop: CASSLELVTSGWQADTQYF. CDR3 nucleotides: TGTGCCAGCAGCTTGGAGCTGGTGACTAGCGGGTGGCAGGCAGATACGCAGTATTTT.

CDR3 nucleotide sequence: TGTGCCAGCAGTTTGGCGCACCAGGAGGGCTACACCTTC. It translates to CASSLAHQEGYTF. The chain combines TRBV28 with TRBJ1-2; D remains unclear. V lost 3 bases, J lost 8 bases, and 13 bases lay in between. Germline V gene sequence: CDR1 MDHEN, CDR2 SYDVKM. This CDR3 is 13 amino acids long.

This clone turned up a few times. The chain carries TRBV6-5 and TRBJ1-6, with D maybe TRBD1 (6 bases). Germline loops: CDR1 MNHEY, CDR2 SVGAGI. Deletions cut 4 bases from V and 8 bases from J, with 9 bases between. This CDR3 has 13 residues. The CDR3 region is CASSLQGDSPLHF. CDR3 nucleotide sequence: TGTGCCAGCAGTTTACAGGGAGATTCACCCCTCCACTTT.

The CDR3 loop reads CASSGGQGAYEQYF. CDR3 coding DNA: TGTGCCAGTAGTGGGGGACAGGGGGCTTACGAGCAGTACTTC. The chain combines TRBV19 with TRBJ2-7; 12 bases agree with TRBD1. V shed 5 bases and J 4 bases; nucleotides not matched to a gene: 3. The CDR3 loop spans 14 amino acids. Per the germline V gene, CDR1 is LNHDA and CDR2 is SQIVND (reference sequence).

V usage is TRBV5-1 and J usage is TRBJ1-4; D remains ambiguous. Germline V gene data show CDR1 as SGHRS and CDR2 as YFSETQ. The CDR3 loop spans 14 amino acids. V lost 4 bases and J lost 0, with 7 bases in between. The CDR3 loop is CASSELATNEKLFF. In DNA, the CDR3 is TGCGCCAGCAGCGAACTTGCAACTAATGAAAAACTGTTTTTT.

The rearrangement links TRBV2 to TRBJ1-1; TRBD1 is a possible D gene (6 bases). Germline-derived CDR1 and CDR2 are SNHLY and FYNNEI. V was shortened by 4 bases and J by 10 bases, with 13 bases between the two germline ends. The CDR3 is 12 amino acids. DNA of the CDR3: TGTGCCAGCAGTGGAACAGGGACCCGAGCTTTCTTT. Translation gives CASSGTGTRAFF.

This rearrangement joins TRBV5-1 to TRBJ1-4; D is ambiguous. The CDR3 loop spans 16 amino acids. The V and J ends lost 2 bases and 0 bases respectively, with 11 bases between them. Germline loops: CDR1 SGHRS, CDR2 YFSETQ. In DNA, the CDR3 is TGCGCCAGCAGCTTAGGAGGACGGACAACTAATGAAAAACTGTTTTTT. Translating gives CASSLGGRTTNEKLFF.